Reported below is one TCR beta chain. Its antigen is currently unknown. The record originates from a study of cytomegalovirus exposure and HLA in healthy donors. Study-wide results and limits: In vitro experiments confirmed that a few CMV-associated chains were specific for CMV antigens. Researchers catalogued about 150 TCR beta chains as cytomegalovirus-associated. Later analysis identified a missense DCLRE1C variant that was linked to TCR beta V- and J-gene trimming.

CDR3 length equals 13 residues. Trimming shortened V by 0 bases and J by 8 bases, and 11 bases separated the two germline ends. Germline CDR1 is SGHKS and CDR2 is YYEKEE (reference sequence). 13 Jbeta primers and 60 Vbeta primers were used for the PCR. Method: immunoSEQ multiplex PCR; TCRdb's copy keeps in-frame clones and lacks some. Seen here are roughly 100,000 clones, roughly 70% observed once, and the top ten hold roughly a sixth. This receptor was taken from a woman between 18 and 30 years old in good health and CMV-seropositive. This chain links TRBV5-5 with TRBJ1-1, with D perhaps matching TRBD1 (5 bases). The sequenced sample consisted of PBMCs. CDR3 region: CASSLGGAPEAFF. CDR3 in DNA: TGTGCCAGCAGCTTGGGTGGGGCGCCCGAAGCTTTCTTT. Full variable domain (remainder filled in from reference TRBV5-5 and TRBJ1-1): DAGVTQSPTHLIKTRGQQVTLRCSPISGHKSVSWYQQVLGQGPQFIFQYYEKEERGRGNFPDRFSARQFPNYSSELNVNALLLGDSALYLCASSLGGAPEAFFGQGTRLTVV.